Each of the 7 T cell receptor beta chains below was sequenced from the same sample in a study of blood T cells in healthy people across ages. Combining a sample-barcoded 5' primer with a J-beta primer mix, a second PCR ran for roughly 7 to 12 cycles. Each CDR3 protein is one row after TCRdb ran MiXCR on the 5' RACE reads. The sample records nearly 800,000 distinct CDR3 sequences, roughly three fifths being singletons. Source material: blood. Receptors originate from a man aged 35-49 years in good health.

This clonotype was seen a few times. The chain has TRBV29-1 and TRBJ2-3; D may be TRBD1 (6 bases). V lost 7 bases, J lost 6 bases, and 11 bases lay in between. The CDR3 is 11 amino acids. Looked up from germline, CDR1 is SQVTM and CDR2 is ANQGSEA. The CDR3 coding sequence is TGCAGCGGCCGGGACACGGATACGCAGTATTTT. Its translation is CSGRDTDTQYF.

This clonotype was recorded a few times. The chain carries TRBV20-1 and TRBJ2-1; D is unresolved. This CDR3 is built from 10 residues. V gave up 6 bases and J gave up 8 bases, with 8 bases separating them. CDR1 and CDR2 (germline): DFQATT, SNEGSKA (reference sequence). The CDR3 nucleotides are TGCAGTGCAGACACCTATGAGCAGTTCTTC. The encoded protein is CSADTYEQFF.

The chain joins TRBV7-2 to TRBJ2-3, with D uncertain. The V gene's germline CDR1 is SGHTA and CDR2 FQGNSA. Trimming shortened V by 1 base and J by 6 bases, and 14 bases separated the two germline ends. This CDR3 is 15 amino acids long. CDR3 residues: CASSLEGRGFDTQYF. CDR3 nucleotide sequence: TGTGCCAGCAGCTTAGAAGGGCGTGGGTTCGATACGCAGTATTTT.

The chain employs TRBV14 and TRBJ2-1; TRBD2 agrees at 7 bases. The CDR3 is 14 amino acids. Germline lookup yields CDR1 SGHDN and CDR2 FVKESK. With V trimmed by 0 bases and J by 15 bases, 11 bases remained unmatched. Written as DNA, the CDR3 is TGTGCCAGCAGCCAAGATGTGCTAGCGGCCGACTGGTTCTTC. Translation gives CASSQDVLAADWFF.

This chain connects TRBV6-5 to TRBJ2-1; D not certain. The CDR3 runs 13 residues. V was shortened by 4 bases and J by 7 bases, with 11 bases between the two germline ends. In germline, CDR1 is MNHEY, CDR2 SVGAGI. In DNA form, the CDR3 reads TGTGCCAGCAGTTTAATTCCCGGGAATGAGCAGTTCTTC. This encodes CASSLIPGNEQFF.

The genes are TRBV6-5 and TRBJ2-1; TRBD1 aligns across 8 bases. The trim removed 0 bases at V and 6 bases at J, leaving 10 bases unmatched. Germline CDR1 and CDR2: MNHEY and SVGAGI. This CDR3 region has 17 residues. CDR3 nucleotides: TGTGCCAGCAGTTACTCCGTTTGGCAGGGGGCCGGCAATGAGCAGTTCTTC. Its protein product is CASSYSVWQGAGNEQFF.

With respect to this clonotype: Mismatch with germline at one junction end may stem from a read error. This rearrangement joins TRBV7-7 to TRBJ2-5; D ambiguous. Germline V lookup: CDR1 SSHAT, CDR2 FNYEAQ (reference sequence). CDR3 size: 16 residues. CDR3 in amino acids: CASSPQVRIAEETQYF. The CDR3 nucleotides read TGTGCTAGCAGCCCCCAAGTTCGGATAGCCGAAGAGACCCAGTACTTC.